The 11 T cell receptor beta chains below all came from one sample that was sequenced in a study of T cell responses to AZD1222 COVID-19 vaccine. TCRdb keeps only in-frame clones here, not all; method: immunoSEQ multiplex PCR. The top ten clones hold over 20% of a sample with under 70,000 clones, about four fifths of them seen once. The sequences come from peripheral blood, collected on day 0 of MenACWY control vaccination. Source of these receptors: an adult in good health.

The chain uses TRBV27 and TRBJ1-4; TRBD1 aligns across 7 bases. The germline CDR1 and CDR2 sequences are MNHEY and SMNVEV (reference sequence). The junction had 8 bases not matched to a gene; V was cut back by 5 bases and J by 8 bases. This CDR3 is 14 amino acids long. CDR3 in DNA: TGTGCCAGCAGTCAACAGGGGTCTGGGGAAAAACTGTTTTTT. This gives the protein CASSQQGSGEKLFF.

This clone counts as medium-sized. V usage is TRBV5-4 and J usage is TRBJ1-1; D is unclear. V lost 3 bases, J lost 4 bases, and 13 bases lay in between. CDR3 size: 14 residues. Germline V gene sequence: CDR1 SGHNT, CDR2 YYREEE (reference sequence). In DNA, the CDR3 is TGTGCCAGCAGCTCCATGGGAATGGGCACTGAAGCTTTCTTT. Protein product: CASSSMGMGTEAFF.

J is TRBJ1-2 and V is TRBV20-1, with a possible D match to TRBD1 (5 bases). The CDR3 covers 11 residues. Germline V CDR1 and CDR2: DFQATT, SNEGSKA (reference sequence). CDR3 amino acids: CRVRGTYGYTF. The DNA for the CDR3 is TGCAGGGTGCGGGGGACCTATGGCTACACCTTC.

The rearrangement links TRBV27 to TRBJ1-2, with 9 bases aligning to TRBD1. This CDR3 comprises 13 residues. The ends lost 6 bases at V and 5 bases at J; junction bases unmatched: 4. Looked up from germline, CDR1 is MNHEY and CDR2 is SMNVEV (reference sequence). Here the CDR3 DNA reads TGTGCCAGCAGCACAGGGGGCGGTTATGGCTACACCTTC. Its translation is CASSTGGGYGYTF.

This chain links TRBV18 with TRBJ1-1; D is uncertain. V gave up 2 bases and J gave up 0 bases, with 4 bases separating them. CDR3 length equals 13 residues. Germline assignment: CDR1 KGHSH and CDR2 LQKENI. The CDR3 spells CASSPLVNTEAFF. For the CDR3, the DNA is TGTGCCAGCTCACCATTGGTGAACACTGAAGCTTTCTTT.

The V gene is TRBV3-1 (or the pseudogene TRBV3-2), the J gene TRBJ1-1; tentative D call: TRBD1 (6 bases). Trimming shortened V by 2 bases and J by 8 bases, and 12 bases separated the two germline ends. CDR1 is LGHDT and CDR2 is YNNKEL in the germline V gene (reference sequence). This CDR3 region has 13 residues. The CDR3 nucleotides are TGTGCCAGCAGCCAAACTACGGGACACGAAGCTTTCTTT. Its protein is CASSQTTGHEAFF.

The table lists this clone with a few counts. V is TRBV9 and J is TRBJ2-2, with unresolved D. V was trimmed by 0 bases and J by 1 base, leaving 13 bases between them. Germline V gene sequence: CDR1 SGDLS, CDR2 YYNGEE. This CDR3 has 17 residues. This CDR3 is CASSVAVEQRNTGELFF. The CDR3 DNA reads as TGTGCCAGCAGCGTAGCTGTCGAACAGAGGAACACCGGGGAGCTGTTTTTT.

The chain uses TRBV29-1 and TRBJ1-2; TRBD1 is a possible D gene (6 bases). Germline values: CDR1 SQVTM, CDR2 ANQGSEA. The V end lost 7 bases, the J end lost 3 bases, and 18 bases lay between the germline ends. The length of the CDR3 is 14 residues. In DNA, the CDR3 is TGCAGCGATTTCGACGGACAGAACTACTATGGCTACACCTTC. The encoded protein is CSDFDGQNYYGYTF.

The J gene is TRBJ2-7, the V gene TRBV5-1; 8 bases match TRBD1. Germline CDR1 is SGHRS and CDR2 is YFSETQ. V dropped 6 bases and J dropped 0; count of bases not matched to a gene: 11. This CDR3 is 16 amino acids long. CDR3 DNA: TGCGCCAGCAAATATGGACAGGGCGATATCTCCTACGAGCAGTACTTC. Translated: CASKYGQGDISYEQYF.

Written as DNA, the CDR3 is TGTGCCAGCAGAGCGTCGGGCCAGGGTGGGTATGGCTACACCTTC. Protein sequence: CASRASGQGGYGYTF. The chain links TRBV2 to TRBJ1-2, with a tentative D call TRBD1 (5 bases). The V end was cut by 6 bases, the J end by 5 bases, with 19 bases between. Germline CDR1 and CDR2: SNHLY and FYNNEI. The CDR3 loop spans 15 amino acids.

The rearrangement joins TRBV5-5 to TRBJ2-5; 8 bases fit TRBD2. Germline CDR1 and CDR2: SGHKS and YYEKEE (reference sequence). There are 14 residues in the CDR3. J was trimmed by 5 bases and V by 9 bases; bases with no gene match: 12. In DNA, the CDR3 is TGTGCCACCGGAACCGGGACTAGTGGGGAGACCCAGTACTTC. It translates to CATGTGTSGETQYF.